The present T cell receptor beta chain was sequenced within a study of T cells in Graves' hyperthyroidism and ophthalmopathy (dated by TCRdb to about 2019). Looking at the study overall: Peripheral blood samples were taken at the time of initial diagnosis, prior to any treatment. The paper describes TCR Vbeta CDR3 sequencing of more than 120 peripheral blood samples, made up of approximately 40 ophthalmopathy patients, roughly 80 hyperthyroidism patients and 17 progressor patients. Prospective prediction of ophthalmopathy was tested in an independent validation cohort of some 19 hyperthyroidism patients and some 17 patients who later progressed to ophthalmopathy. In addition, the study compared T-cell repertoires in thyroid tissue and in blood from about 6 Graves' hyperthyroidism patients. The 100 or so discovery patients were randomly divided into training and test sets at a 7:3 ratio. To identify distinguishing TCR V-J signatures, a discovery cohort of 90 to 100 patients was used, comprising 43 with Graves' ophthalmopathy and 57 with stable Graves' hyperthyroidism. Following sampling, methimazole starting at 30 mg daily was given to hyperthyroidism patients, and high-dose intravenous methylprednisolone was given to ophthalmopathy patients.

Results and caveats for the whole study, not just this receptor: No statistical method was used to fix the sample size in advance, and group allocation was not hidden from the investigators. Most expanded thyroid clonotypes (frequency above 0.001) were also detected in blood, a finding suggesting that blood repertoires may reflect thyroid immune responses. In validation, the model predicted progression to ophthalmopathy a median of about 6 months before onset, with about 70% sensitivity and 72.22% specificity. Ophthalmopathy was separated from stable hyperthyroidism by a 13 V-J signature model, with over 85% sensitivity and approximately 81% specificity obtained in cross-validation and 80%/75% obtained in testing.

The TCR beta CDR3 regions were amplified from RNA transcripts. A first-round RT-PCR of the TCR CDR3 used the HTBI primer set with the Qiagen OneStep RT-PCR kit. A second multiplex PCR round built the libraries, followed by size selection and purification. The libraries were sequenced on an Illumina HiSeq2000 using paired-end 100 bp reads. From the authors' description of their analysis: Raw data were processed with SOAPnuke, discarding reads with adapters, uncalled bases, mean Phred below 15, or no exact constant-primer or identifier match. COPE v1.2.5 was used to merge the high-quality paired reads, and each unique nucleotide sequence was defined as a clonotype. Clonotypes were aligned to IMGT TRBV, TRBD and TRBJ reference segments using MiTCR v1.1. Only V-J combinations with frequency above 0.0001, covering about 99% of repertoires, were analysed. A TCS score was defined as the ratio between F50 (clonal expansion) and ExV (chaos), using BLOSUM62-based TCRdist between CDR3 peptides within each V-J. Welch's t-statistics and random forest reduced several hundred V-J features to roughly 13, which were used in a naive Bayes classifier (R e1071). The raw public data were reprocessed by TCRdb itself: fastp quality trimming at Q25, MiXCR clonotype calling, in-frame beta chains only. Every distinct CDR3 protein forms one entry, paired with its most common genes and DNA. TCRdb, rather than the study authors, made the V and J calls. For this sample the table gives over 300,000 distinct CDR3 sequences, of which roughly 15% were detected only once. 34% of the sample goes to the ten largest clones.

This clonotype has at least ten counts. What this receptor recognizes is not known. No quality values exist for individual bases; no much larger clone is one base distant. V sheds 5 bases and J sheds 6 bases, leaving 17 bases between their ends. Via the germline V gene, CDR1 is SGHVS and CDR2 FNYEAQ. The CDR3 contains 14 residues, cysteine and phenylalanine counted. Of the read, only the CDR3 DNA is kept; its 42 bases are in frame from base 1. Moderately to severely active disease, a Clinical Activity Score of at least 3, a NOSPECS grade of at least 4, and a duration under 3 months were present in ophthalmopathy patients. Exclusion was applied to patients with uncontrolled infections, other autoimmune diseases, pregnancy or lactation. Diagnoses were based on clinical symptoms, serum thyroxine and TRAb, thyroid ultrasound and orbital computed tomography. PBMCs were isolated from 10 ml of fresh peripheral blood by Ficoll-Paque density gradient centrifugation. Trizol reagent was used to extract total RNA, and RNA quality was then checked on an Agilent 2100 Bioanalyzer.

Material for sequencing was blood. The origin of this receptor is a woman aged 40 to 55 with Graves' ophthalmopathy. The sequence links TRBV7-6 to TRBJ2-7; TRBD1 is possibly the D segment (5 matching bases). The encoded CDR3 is CASSPTFDRAEQYF. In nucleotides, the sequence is TGTGCCAGCAGCCCAACCTTCGACAGAGCCGAGCAGTACTTC.